These 9 T cell receptor beta chains originate from one sample sequenced in a study of T cell clonality in common variable immunodeficiency. Study-wide findings and caveats: Fewer deletions and N-nucleotide insertions were reportedly seen in common variable immunodeficiency TCR beta sequences.

Some clones are missing from TCRdb's copy, which holds only in-frame ones; the method was immunoSEQ multiplex PCR. The sample has fewer than 25,000 clones, none seen only once. Their cognate antigens are unknown. Sequenced material: peripheral blood mononuclear cells. These TCRs come from a human donor with common variable immunodeficiency.

There are many counts of this clone. The read falls 3 residues short of the CDR3 end, and the missing part is taken from the germline J gene. The chain has TRBV4-1 and TRBJ2-2; 7 positions match TRBD2. This CDR3 has 15 amino acids. Trimming at V came to 6 bases and at J to 4 bases, leaving 8 bases not matched to a gene. Germline-derived CDR1 and CDR2 are MGHRA and YSYEKL. CDR3 sequence reads: CASRPTSEGTGELFF. CDR3 bases read: TGCGCCAGCAGGCCCACTAGCGAGGGCACCGGGGAG.

There are many counts of this clone. The read halts 3 residues ahead of the CDR3 end, with the missing end drawn from the germline J gene. V and J are TRBV18 and TRBJ2-3; no definite D call. V gave up 6 bases and J gave up 4 bases, with 14 bases separating them. Germline-derived CDR1 and CDR2 are KGHSH and LQKENI. The length of the CDR3 is 14 residues. The sequenced part of the CDR3 DNA is TGTGCCAGCTCTCCCTTGAGCCCCCCAGATACG. This encodes CASSPLSPPDT. The CDR3 reads in full as CASSPLSPPDTQYF.

There are many counts of this clone. The CDR3 extends 3 residues past the end of the read, so its final part is completed from the germline J gene. V usage is TRBV19 and J usage is TRBJ2-1; D call uncertain. Germline V CDR1 and CDR2: LNHDA, SQIVND (reference sequence). CDR3 size: 12 residues. V dropped 5 bases and J dropped 9 bases, with 11 bases sitting between them. CDR3 bases read: TGTGCCAGTAGTGCCAGGTTTTTTGAG. It codes for CASSARFFE. The entire CDR3 is CASSARFFEQFF.

This clone was found many times. The CDR3 is cut off 3 residues early in the read; its end comes from the germline J gene. The chain combines TRBV30 with TRBJ2-5; 8 positions match TRBD2. Losses at the gene ends were 3 bases for V and 5 bases for J; bases not matched to a gene: 14. In germline, CDR1 is GTSNPN, CDR2 SVGIG (reference sequence). The CDR3 is made up of 16 amino acids. Here the CDR3 reads CAWRTFPGLGGETQYF. The CDR3 bases that were read are TGTGCCTGGAGAACGTTCCCGGGACTAGGAGGGGAGACC.

This clone was observed many times. The read gets to within 3 residues of the CDR3 end, and the germline J gene fills in the rest. This chain links TRBV7-9 with TRBJ2-5, with TRBD2 as a possible D gene (6 bases). This CDR3 has 15 amino acids. Germline lookup yields CDR1 SEHNR and CDR2 FQNEAQ (reference sequence). V was trimmed by 6 bases and J by 0 bases, leaving 14 bases between them. CDR3 sequence: CASRPPSAYQETQYF. The DNA read from the CDR3 is TGTGCCAGCAGGCCGCCTAGCGCCTACCAAGAGACC.

This clone has ten or more counts. The read ends 3 residues early relative to the CDR3; the germline J gene fills the gap. The chain couples TRBV7-9 to TRBJ2-5, with TRBD2 matching 13 bases. The ends lost 10 bases at V and 0 bases at J; junction bases unmatched: 5. Germline CDR1 is SEHNR and CDR2 is FQNEAQ (reference sequence). The CDR3 is made up of 15 amino acids. The part of the CDR3 DNA that was read is TGTGCCACATCGGGACTAGCGGGATACCAAGAGACC. Protein product: CATSGLAGYQET. The whole CDR3 sequence reads CATSGLAGYQETQYF.

This clone was recorded many times. The CDR3 end falls 3 residues outside the read, so it is completed with the germline J gene. The chain joins TRBV4-2 to TRBJ2-7; 7 nucleotides match TRBD2. This CDR3 is built from 14 residues. The germline CDR1 and CDR2 sequences are LGHNA and YNFKEQ. V was pared by 1 base and J by 4 bases, with 4 bases of the junction left unmatched. The CDR3 sequence: CASSQGLAPYEQYF. Incomplete CDR3 DNA: TGTGCCAGCAGCCAAGGACTAGCTCCGTACGAG.

This clone occurred many times. The CDR3 end falls 3 residues outside the read, so it is completed with the germline J gene. The J gene is TRBJ2-1, the V gene TRBV5-6; 9 bases are shared with TRBD2. The CDR3 has 15 amino acids. Germline V lookup: CDR1 SGHDT, CDR2 YYEEEE. V lost 6 bases, J lost 5 bases, and 9 bases stayed unmatched. The sequenced part of the CDR3 DNA is TGTGCCAGCACCTTCGGACTAGCGCGGAACAATGAG. It codes for CASTFGLARNNE. The full CDR3 protein is CASTFGLARNNEQFF.

This clone was seen ten or more times. The sequenced fragment ends 3 residues before the CDR3 boundary, so the rest is inferred from the germline J gene. This chain uses TRBV2 with TRBJ2-4, with a tentative D call TRBD1 (7 bases). Germline V lookup: CDR1 SNHLY, CDR2 FYNNEI. The CDR3 length is 16 residues. Trimming removed 3 bases at V and 4 bases at J, with 16 bases between. The DNA read from the CDR3 is TGTGCCAGCAGTGAGGACCCCTCAGGGGGGAAAAACATT. Protein sequence: CASSEDPSGGKNI. The whole CDR3 reads CASSEDPSGGKNIQYF.